This TCR beta chain is from a study of Graves' ophthalmopathy and Graves' hyperthyroidism. Overall study results and limits: The model predicted progression of ophthalmopathy with a sensitivity of approximately 68%, and its specificity was less than 85%. A classifier, a 13-signature model, separated ophthalmopathy from stable hyperthyroidism with about 88% sensitivity and 81.08% specificity.

The CDR3 extends over 12 amino acids. Per germline, CDR1 SGHVS and CDR2 FNYEAQ. V lost 5 bases and J lost 6, with 8 bases in between. The authors amplified TCR beta CDR3 regions, and they did so from RNA transcripts for repertoire sequencing. First-round RT-PCR used HTBI primers; second-round multiplex PCR followed. TCRdb reprocessed the multiplex PCR reads via MiXCR and lists one record per CDR3 protein. The sample shows about 48,000 distinct CDR3 sequences, around 45% of them seen only once. The PBMCs had their origin in 10 ml of fresh peripheral blood. In the case of this clonotype: Its target is unknown.

The receptor comes from an adult man with Graves' ophthalmopathy. The chain is built from TRBV7-6 and TRBJ1-5, with D hard to call. Sequencing was performed on peripheral blood. The CDR3 reads CASSRHGQPQHF. For the CDR3, the DNA is TGTGCCAGCAGCCGACATGGTCAGCCCCAGCATTTT.